This paragraph covers one TCR beta chain sequence. Original data processing: Amplification with reference gene primers provided the estimates of nucleated cell counts. The data were produced by immunoSEQ multiplex PCR, yet TCRdb's version contains in-frame clones alone and is incomplete. The V and J calls and the clone size are those of that table, but D and trimming were determined from the DNA. The sample lists fewer than 200,000 clones, roughly nine tenths occurring once. The data originate from a study of blood T cell repertoires in COVID-19. At the level of the study: Samples of COVID-19 (acute and convalescent) were obtained from the United States, Italy and Spain. The analysed material was cDNA or gDNA that came from T cells, B-cell-depleted T cells, or PBMCs.

The ends were cut back, 5 bases at V and 0 bases at J, with 9 bases in the middle. The CDR3 length is 15 residues. Germline CDR1 reads SGHDT; CDR2 reads YYEEEE. Sequenced material: peripheral blood. V and J are TRBV5-6 and TRBJ1-6; D remains ambiguous. The TCR was taken from a man in his sixties with active or convalescent COVID-19. CDR3 coding DNA: TGTGCCAGCAGAACACAGAGCTCCTATAATTCACCCCTCCACTTT. It yields the protein CASRTQSSYNSPLHF.